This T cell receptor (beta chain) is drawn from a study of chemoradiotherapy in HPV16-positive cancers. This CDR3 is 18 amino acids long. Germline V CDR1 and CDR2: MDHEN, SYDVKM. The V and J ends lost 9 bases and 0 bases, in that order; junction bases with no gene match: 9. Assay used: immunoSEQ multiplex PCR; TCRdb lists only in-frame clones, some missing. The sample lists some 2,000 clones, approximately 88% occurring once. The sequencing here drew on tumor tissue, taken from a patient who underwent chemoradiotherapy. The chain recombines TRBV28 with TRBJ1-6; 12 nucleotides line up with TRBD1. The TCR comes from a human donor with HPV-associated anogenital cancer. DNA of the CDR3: TGTGCCAGTAGTGGGACAGGGGGCTACAGCTCCTATAATTCACCCCTCCACTTT. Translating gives CASSGTGGYSSYNSPLHF.